The subject of this entry is one TCR beta chain. The target antigen is unknown. The sample has other DNA sequences that encode this CDR3 too. This entry belongs to a study of cytomegalovirus exposure and HLA in healthy donors. It was the approximately 110-subject validation cohort, separate from the roughly 700-subject first cohort, to which the donors belonged. CDR1 and CDR2 from the germline V gene are SGHRS and YFSETQ. CDR3 size: 15 residues. The V end lost 0 bases, the J end lost 1 base, and 7 bases lay between the germline ends. Generated by immunoSEQ multiplex PCR, the TCRdb table keeps only in-frame clones and is missing some. The sample holds some 350,000 clones, around 90% seen once. Study-wide findings and caveats: TCR beta chains numbering under 200 were designated cytomegalovirus-associated. The tendency of first-cohort TCR clusters to co-occur in the 120 or so validation repertoires emerged from a later analysis.

The source of this sequence is a woman under 40 in good health and CMV-seropositive. The specimen was PBMCs. This chain links TRBV5-1 with TRBJ2-2; no reliable D call. The CDR3 DNA follows: TGCGCCAGCAGCTTGGGGGGATTGAACACCGGGGAGCTGTTTTTT. Its protein is CASSLGGLNTGELFF.